Following are 5 T cell receptor beta chains from one sample sequenced in a study of T cells after yellow fever vaccination. TCRdb used MiXCR to reprocess the 5' RACE reads, holding one entry per CDR3 protein. This table holds about 300,000 distinct CDR3 sequences, around 8.6% found once. This specimen consisted of CD4+ T cells sorted from PBMCs, obtained 5 days after the yellow fever booster vaccination. The receptors shown here come from a young man who received the YFV17D yellow fever vaccine.

The table lists this clonotype with many counts. The chain is built from TRBV10-3 and TRBJ2-5; D uncertain. Trimming removed 7 bases from V and 1 base from J, with 10 bases in between. Germline V gene lookup returns CDR1 ENHRY and CDR2 SYGVKD. The CDR3 is made up of 13 amino acids. The CDR3, as DNA: TGTGCCATCAAGCTAGAACCCCAAGAGACCCAGTACTTC. It codes for CAIKLEPQETQYF.

This clonotype has just a few counts. The chain carries TRBV12-3 or TRBV12-4 and TRBJ1-6; D is unclear. V lost 6 bases and J 10 bases, leaving 13 bases between the germline ends. CDR3 length: 13 amino acids. The CDR3 protein is CASSSDTASPLHF. The CDR3 DNA reads TGTGCCAGCAGCTCCGACACCGCCTCACCCCTCCACTTT.

V is TRBV21-1 and J is TRBJ2-7. TRBV21-1 is noted as a pseudogene. The CDR3 totals 18 residues. CDR3 coding DNA: TGTGCCAGCAGCAAAGCGCAGGTTTGTAGTAATATCGCTGACGAGCAGTACGTC. Protein: CASSKAQVCSNIADEQYV.

This clonotype was picked up a small number of times. This rearrangement joins TRBV12-3 or TRBV12-4 to TRBJ2-1; 8 bases are a match to TRBD1. The length of the CDR3 is 14 residues. After removal of 7 bases from V and 7 bases from J, the junction contained 9 bases not matched to a gene. The DNA for the CDR3 is TGTGCCAGCACCACACAGGGGGGAGCGAATGAGCAGTTCTTC. This translates into CASTTQGGANEQFF.

The V gene is TRBV30, the J gene TRBJ1-1, with 7 bases lining up with TRBD1. The CDR3 extends over 17 amino acids. Germline V gene data show CDR1 as GTSNPN and CDR2 as SVGIG (reference sequence). V shed 0 bases and J 4 bases; nucleotides not matched to a gene: 14. The CDR3 reads CAWSVQGPLRFVTEAFF. In DNA form, the CDR3 reads TGTGCCTGGAGTGTACAGGGGCCTCTCAGGTTCGTCACTGAAGCTTTCTTT.